This entry lists 13 T cell receptor beta chains sequenced from one sample in a study of CD8 T cells in Susac syndrome. When the RNA was reverse transcribed, random hexamers were used with an input of about 0.5 to 1 ug. TCRdb reprocessed the immunoSEQ multiplex PCR reads with MiXCR, giving one entry per CDR3 protein. This table has some 300,000 distinct CDR3 sequences, 65% to 90% appearing once. The specimen was CD8+ T cells from PBMCs. These TCRs come from a human donor with multiple sclerosis.

The chain uses TRBV20-1 and TRBJ1-2; no clear D gene. V lost 2 bases and J lost 1, with 20 bases in between. The CDR3 is made up of 17 amino acids. Looked up from germline, CDR1 is DFQATT and CDR2 is SNEGSKA (reference sequence). Here the CDR3 DNA reads TGCAGTGCTAGACCCTATCTCGCGGCAGATATTAACTATGGCTACACCTTC. It yields the protein CSARPYLAADINYGYTF.

The sample holds a few counts of this clonotype. The chain has TRBV6-2 or TRBV6-3 and TRBJ2-7, with 7 bases identical to TRBD1. This CDR3 comprises 14 residues. Germline V lookup: CDR1 MNHEY, CDR2 SVGEGT. The V gene end was trimmed by 6 bases and the J gene end by 5 bases; junction bases not matched to a gene: 10. As DNA, the CDR3 is TGTGCCAGCAGCCGGTTGAGGGACAGCAACGAGCAGTACTTC. Amino acid sequence: CASSRLRDSNEQYF.

J is TRBJ2-7 and V is TRBV7-9, with D possibly being TRBD1 (6 bases). The germline V and J ends were trimmed by 4 bases and 0 bases, with 16 bases remaining between them. Germline V gene lookup returns CDR1 SEHNR and CDR2 FQNEAQ (reference sequence). This CDR3 spans 16 amino acids. The CDR3 spells CASSSAPAGDSYEQYF. The CDR3 DNA follows: TGTGCCAGCAGCTCCGCCCCGGCAGGGGACTCCTACGAGCAGTACTTC.

This chain links TRBV6-2 or TRBV6-3 with TRBJ2-1; D remains unclear. Germline V lookup: CDR1 MNHEY, CDR2 SVGEGT. Trimming removed 8 bases from V and 8 bases from J, with 16 bases in between. This CDR3 contains 13 residues. CDR3 sequence: CASVSWALYEQFF. CDR3 bases: TGTGCCAGCGTAAGTTGGGCGTTGTATGAGCAGTTCTTC.

The CDR3: CSVEDPQGFYGYTF. The DNA for the CDR3 is TGCAGCGTTGAAGATCCCCAGGGGTTCTATGGCTACACCTTC. The rearrangement uses TRBV29-1 and TRBJ1-2; D perhaps matches TRBD1 (6 bases). Trimming removed 0 bases from V and 4 bases from J, with 12 bases in between. The V gene's germline CDR1 is SQVTM and CDR2 ANQGSEA. This CDR3 is built from 14 residues. Full variable domain (remainder filled in from reference TRBV29-1 and TRBJ1-2): SAVISQKPSRDICQRGTSLTIQCQVDSQVTMMFWYRQQPGQSLTLIATANQGSEATYESGFVIDKFPISRPNLTFSTLTVSNMSPEDSSIYLCSVEDPQGFYGYTFGSGTRLTVV.

This chain joins TRBV7-8 and TRBJ2-3; tentative D call: TRBD2 (7 bases). CDR1 is SGHVS and CDR2 is FQNEAQ in the germline V gene. V lost 0 bases and J 2 bases, leaving 9 bases between the germline ends. This CDR3 has 15 amino acids. Here the CDR3 reads CASSLAGGATDTQYF. Written as DNA, the CDR3 is TGTGCCAGCAGCTTAGCGGGGGGGGCCACAGATACGCAGTATTTT.

This chain uses TRBV20-1 with TRBJ1-2; no clear D gene. The V gene's germline CDR1 is DFQATT and CDR2 SNEGSKA (reference sequence). The CDR3 extends over 13 amino acids. Written as DNA, the CDR3 is TGCAGAGGCGAGACAACAATTAACTATGGCTACACCTTC. It yields the protein CRGETTINYGYTF.

This clonotype showed up just a few times. The junction does not match germline at one end; this may be a read error. V and J are TRBV6-5 and TRBJ2-3, with 9 bases that match TRBD2. The CDR3 is 15 amino acids. CDR1 MNHEY and CDR2 SVGAGI come from the germline V gene. CDR3 sequence: CASSASGISTDTQYF. CDR3 nucleotide sequence: TGTGCCAGCAGTGCTAGCGGGATTAGCACTGATACGCAGTATTTT.

V usage is TRBV6-2 or TRBV6-3 and J usage is TRBJ2-1; D is perhaps TRBD1 or TRBD2 (7 bases each). The germline V gene encodes CDR1 MNHEY and CDR2 SVGEGT. The CDR3 has 17 amino acids. Trimming left V 4 bases short and J 12 bases short, with 28 bases between. The CDR3 is CASSSWDKQFSGGGQFF. CDR3 sequence (DNA): TGTGCCAGCAGTTCCTGGGACAAGCAGTTCTCAGGGGGGGGGCAGTTCTTC.

V usage is TRBV24-1 and J usage is TRBJ1-1; D not resolved. The ends were cut back, 7 bases at V and 0 bases at J, with 8 bases in the middle. The CDR3 runs to 13 residues. CDR1 and CDR2 from the germline V gene are KGHDR and SFDVKD. The CDR3 DNA reads as TGTGCCACCAGGACCGGGCTGAACACTGAAGCTTTCTTT. Translation gives CATRTGLNTEAFF.

V gene TRBV15 combines with J gene TRBJ1-2; D unclear. From germline, CDR1 is LNHNV and CDR2 YYDKDF (reference sequence). The ends were cut back, 5 bases at V and 4 bases at J, with 8 bases in the middle. The CDR3 spans 12 residues. The CDR3 is CATSSTVYGYTF. The CDR3 DNA reads TGTGCCACCAGCTCAACTGTCTATGGCTACACCTTC.

The CDR3 bases are TGCAGTGCTAGAGGGGACCTAGCGGGAGTGAGGGAGGAAGAGACCCAGTACTTC. Translated: CSARGDLAGVREEETQYF. The chain carries TRBV20-1 and TRBJ2-5, with TRBD2 identical over 10 bases. V lost 1 base, J lost 3 bases, and 14 bases stayed unmatched. CDR3 length: 18 amino acids. Germline V gene lookup returns CDR1 DFQATT and CDR2 SNEGSKA (reference sequence).

The CDR3 coding sequence is TGTGCCAGCACCAAGAGCTCCTACAATGAGCAGTTCTTC. Translation: CASTKSSYNEQFF. This rearrangement joins TRBV6-5 to TRBJ2-1; D gene unclear. V was shortened by 7 bases and J by 0 bases, with 7 bases between the two germline ends. CDR1 and CDR2 from the germline V gene are MNHEY and SVGAGI. This CDR3 is 13 amino acids long.